This T cell receptor beta chain was sequenced during a study of T cell responses to AZD1222 COVID-19 vaccine. Study-level points and caveats: Unmutated variant regions are reportedly the target of nearly half of TCRs that are spike-specific. Donor demographics were predominantly white British with a female majority; clonal diversity may be underestimated.

Notes on this clone: Its antigen is still unknown.

The table came from immunoSEQ multiplex PCR; TCRdb's copy has only in-frame clones and leaves some out. The profile shows some 130,000 clones, roughly 82% of them singletons. The sequencing used peripheral blood, collected on day 0 of AZD1222 vaccination. The clonotype comes from an adult in good health.

CDR3 amino acids: CASAWDRGYEQYF. For the CDR3, the DNA is TGTGCCAGCGCTTGGGACAGGGGGTATGAGCAGTACTTC. The rearrangement uses TRBV6-5 and TRBJ2-7; 11 bases are a match to TRBD1. The germline gives CDR1 MNHEY, CDR2 SVGAGI. The CDR3 length is 13 residues. Trimming removed 8 bases from V and 7 bases from J; junction bases left unmatched: 7.